This T cell receptor beta chain was retrieved from a study of CD8+CD57+ T cells in acquired aplastic anemia. Study-level background: Each DNA sample taken from sorted CD4+ and CD8+ cells came to around 3.4 ug on average.

Using genomic DNA as the template, TCR beta VDJ and CDR3 profiling was carried out. Each CDR3 protein is one row after TCRdb ran MiXCR on the reads. The sample includes around 150,000 distinct CDR3 sequences, 70% to 75% of them seen just once. An expansion of CD8+CD57+ cells by flow cytometry had been shown in patients chosen for sequencing. This receptor was taken from a human donor with aplastic anemia. Sequencing input: sorted CD4+, CD8+, or CD8+CD57+ T cells (not recorded which) from PBMCs.

CDR3 sequence: CASSSNANNEQFF. The CDR3 DNA reads TGTGCCAGCAGCTCGAACGCGAACAATGAGCAGTTCTTC. V is TRBV7-6 and J is TRBJ2-1; D gene uncertain. Per the germline V gene, CDR1 is SGHVS and CDR2 is FNYEAQ. The CDR3 loop spans 13 amino acids. The germline V and J ends were trimmed by 4 bases and 5 bases, with 9 bases remaining between them.